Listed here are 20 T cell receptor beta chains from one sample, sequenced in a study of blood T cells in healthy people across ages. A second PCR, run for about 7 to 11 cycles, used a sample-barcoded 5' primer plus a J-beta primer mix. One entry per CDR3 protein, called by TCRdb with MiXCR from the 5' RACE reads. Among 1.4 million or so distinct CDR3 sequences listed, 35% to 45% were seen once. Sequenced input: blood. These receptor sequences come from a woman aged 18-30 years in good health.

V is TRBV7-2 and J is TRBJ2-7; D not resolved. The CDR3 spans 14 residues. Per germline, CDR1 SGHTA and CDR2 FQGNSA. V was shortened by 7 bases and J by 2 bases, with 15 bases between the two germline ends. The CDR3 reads CASTQWGSAYEQYF. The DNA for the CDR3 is TGTGCCAGCACCCAGTGGGGTTCCGCCTACGAGCAGTACTTC.

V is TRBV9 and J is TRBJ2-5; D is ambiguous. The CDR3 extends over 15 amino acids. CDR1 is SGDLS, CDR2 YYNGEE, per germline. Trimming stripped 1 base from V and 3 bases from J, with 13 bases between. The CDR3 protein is CASSVSSGQEETQYF. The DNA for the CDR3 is TGTGCCAGCAGCGTATCATCAGGTCAAGAAGAGACCCAGTACTTC. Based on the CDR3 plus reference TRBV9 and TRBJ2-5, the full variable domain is DSGVTQTPKHLITATGQRVTLRCSPRSGDLSVYWYQQSLDQGLQFLIQYYNGEERAKGNILERFSAQQFPDLHSELNLSSLELGDSALYFCASSVSSGQEETQYFGPGTRLLVL.

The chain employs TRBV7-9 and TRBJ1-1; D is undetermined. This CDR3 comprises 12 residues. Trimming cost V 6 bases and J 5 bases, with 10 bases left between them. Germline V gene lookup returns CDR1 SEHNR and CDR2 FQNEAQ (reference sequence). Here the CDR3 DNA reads TGTGCCAGCAGACTGGAGGGAACTGAAGCTTTCTTT. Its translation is CASRLEGTEAFF. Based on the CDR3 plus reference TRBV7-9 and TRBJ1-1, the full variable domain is DTGVSQNPRHKITKRGQNVTFRCDPISEHNRLYWYRQTLGQGPEFLTYFQNEAQLEKSRLLSDRFSAERPKGSFSTLEIQRTEQGDSAMYLCASRLEGTEAFFGQGTRLTVV.

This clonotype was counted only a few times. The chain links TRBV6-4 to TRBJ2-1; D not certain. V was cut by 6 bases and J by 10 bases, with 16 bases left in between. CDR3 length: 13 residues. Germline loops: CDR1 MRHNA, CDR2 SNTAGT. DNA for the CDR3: TGTGCCAGCAGCGCGGACCATAGGAGAGAGCAGTTCTTC. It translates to CASSADHRREQFF.

CDR3 amino acids: CAFTTGFFNEQFF. CDR3 nucleotide sequence: TGTGCCTTCACGACAGGATTTTTCAATGAGCAGTTCTTC. V gene TRBV30 combines with J gene TRBJ2-1; weak D call: TRBD1 (6 bases). Trimming pared 7 bases from V and 6 bases from J, leaving 16 bases between. CDR1 is GTSNPN, CDR2 SVGIG, per germline (reference sequence). CDR3 length: 13 amino acids.

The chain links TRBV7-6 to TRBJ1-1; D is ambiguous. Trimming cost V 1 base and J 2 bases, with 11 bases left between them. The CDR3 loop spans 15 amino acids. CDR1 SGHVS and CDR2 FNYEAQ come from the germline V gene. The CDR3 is CASSLGRRQNTEAFF. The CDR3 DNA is TGTGCCAGCAGCTTAGGTCGCAGGCAAAACACTGAAGCTTTCTTT.

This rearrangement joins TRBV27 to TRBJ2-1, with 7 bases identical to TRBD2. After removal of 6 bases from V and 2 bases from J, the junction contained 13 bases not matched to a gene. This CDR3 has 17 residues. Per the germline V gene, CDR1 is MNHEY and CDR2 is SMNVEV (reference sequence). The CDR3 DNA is TGTGCCAGCAGCCCAGGGCCCCCTAGCGGCACCTACAATGAGCAGTTCTTC. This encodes CASSPGPPSGTYNEQFF.

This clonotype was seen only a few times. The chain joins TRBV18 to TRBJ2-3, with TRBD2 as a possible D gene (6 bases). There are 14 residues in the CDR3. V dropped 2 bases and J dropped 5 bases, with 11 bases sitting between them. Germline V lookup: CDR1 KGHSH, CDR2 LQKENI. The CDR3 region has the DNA TGTGCCAGCTCACCAGGAGTGGGGGGAGATACGCAGTATTTT. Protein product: CASSPGVGGDTQYF.

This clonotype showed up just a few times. The CDR3 protein is CASRPTSGRSSEQYF. The CDR3 DNA sequence: TGTGCCAGTAGACCGACTAGCGGGAGATCTAGCGAGCAGTACTTC. This chain links TRBV19 with TRBJ2-7; 12 bases line up with TRBD2. The CDR3 covers 15 residues. CDR1 and CDR2 from the germline V gene are LNHDA and SQIVND (reference sequence). J was trimmed by 6 bases and V by 6 bases; bases with no gene match: 9.

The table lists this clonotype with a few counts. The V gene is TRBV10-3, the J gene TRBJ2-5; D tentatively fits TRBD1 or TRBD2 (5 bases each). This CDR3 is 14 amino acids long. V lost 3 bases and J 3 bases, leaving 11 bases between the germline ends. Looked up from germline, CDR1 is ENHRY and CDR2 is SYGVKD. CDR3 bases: TGTGCCATCAGTGATAGGGGAGTGGAAGAGACCCAGTACTTC. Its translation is CAISDRGVEETQYF.

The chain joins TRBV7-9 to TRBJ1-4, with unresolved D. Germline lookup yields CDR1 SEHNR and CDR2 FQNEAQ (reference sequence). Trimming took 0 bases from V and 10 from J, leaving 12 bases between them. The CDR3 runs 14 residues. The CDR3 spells CASSLASGEGKLFF. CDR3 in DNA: TGTGCCAGCAGCTTAGCGTCCGGGGAGGGAAAACTGTTTTTT.

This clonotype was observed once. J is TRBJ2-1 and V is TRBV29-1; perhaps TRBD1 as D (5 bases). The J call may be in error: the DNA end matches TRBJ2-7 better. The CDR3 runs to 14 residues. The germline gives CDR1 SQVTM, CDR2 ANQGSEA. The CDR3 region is CSVVGPAFYNEQYF. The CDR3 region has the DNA TGCAGCGTTGTGGGGCCCGCATTCTACAATGAGCAGTACTTC.

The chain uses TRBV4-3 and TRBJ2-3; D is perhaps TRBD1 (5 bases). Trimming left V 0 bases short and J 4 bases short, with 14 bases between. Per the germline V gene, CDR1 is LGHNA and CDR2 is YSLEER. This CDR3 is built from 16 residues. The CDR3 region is CASSQEQGVVADTQYF. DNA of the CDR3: TGCGCCAGCAGCCAAGAGCAAGGGGTGGTGGCAGATACGCAGTATTTT.

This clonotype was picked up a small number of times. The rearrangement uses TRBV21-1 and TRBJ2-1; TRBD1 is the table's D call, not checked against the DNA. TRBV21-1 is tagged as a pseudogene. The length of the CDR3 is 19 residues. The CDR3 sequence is CASSTKGAGTSSSYNEQFF. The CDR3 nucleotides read TGTGCCAGCAGCACGAAAGGGGCAGGGACTAGTAGTTCCTACAATGAGCAGTTCTTC.

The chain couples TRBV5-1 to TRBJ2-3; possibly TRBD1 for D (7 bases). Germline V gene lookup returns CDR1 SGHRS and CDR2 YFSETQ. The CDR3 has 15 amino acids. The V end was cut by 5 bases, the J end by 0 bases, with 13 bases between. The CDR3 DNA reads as TGCGCCAGCAGTCCGGAGGGGGCTAGCACAGATACGCAGTATTTT. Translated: CASSPEGASTDTQYF. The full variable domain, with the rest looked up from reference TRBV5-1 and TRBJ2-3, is KAGVTQTPRYLIKTRGQQVTLSCSPISGHRSVSWYQQTPGQGLQFLFEYFSETQRNKGNFPGRFSGRQFSNSRSEMNVSTLELGDSALYLCASSPEGASTDTQYFGPGTRLTVL.

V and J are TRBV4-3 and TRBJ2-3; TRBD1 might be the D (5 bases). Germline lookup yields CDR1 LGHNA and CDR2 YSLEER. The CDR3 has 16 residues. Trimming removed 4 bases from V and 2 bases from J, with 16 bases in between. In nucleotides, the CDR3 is TGCGCCAGCAGCCCATCCCTTTTAGGGGTCACAGATACGCAGTATTTT. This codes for CASSPSLLGVTDTQYF.

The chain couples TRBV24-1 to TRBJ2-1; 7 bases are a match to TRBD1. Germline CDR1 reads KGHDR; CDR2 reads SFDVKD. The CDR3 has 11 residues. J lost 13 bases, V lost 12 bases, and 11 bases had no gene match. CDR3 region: CAAPDRQGQFF. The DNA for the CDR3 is TGTGCCGCCCCGGACAGGCAAGGACAGTTCTTC.

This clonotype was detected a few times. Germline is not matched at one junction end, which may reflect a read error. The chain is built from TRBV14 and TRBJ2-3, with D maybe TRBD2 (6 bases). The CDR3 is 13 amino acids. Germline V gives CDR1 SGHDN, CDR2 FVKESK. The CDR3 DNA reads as TGTGCCAACAGCCCTCGACTAGCAGATACGCAGTATTTT. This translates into CANSPRLADTQYF.

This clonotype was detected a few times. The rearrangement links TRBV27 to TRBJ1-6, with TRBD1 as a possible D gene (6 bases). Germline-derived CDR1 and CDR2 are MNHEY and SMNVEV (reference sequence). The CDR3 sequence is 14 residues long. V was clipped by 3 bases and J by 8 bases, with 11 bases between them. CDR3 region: CASSFPGGYSPLHF. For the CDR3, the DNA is TGTGCCAGCAGTTTTCCGGGGGGCTATTCACCCCTCCACTTT.

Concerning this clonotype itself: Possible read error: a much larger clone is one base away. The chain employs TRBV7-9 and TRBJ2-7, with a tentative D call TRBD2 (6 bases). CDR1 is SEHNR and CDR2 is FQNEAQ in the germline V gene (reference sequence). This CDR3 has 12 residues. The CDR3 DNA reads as TGTGGCAGCAGCTTACCCCCGGGAGCTCAGTACTTC. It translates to CGSSLPPGAQYF.